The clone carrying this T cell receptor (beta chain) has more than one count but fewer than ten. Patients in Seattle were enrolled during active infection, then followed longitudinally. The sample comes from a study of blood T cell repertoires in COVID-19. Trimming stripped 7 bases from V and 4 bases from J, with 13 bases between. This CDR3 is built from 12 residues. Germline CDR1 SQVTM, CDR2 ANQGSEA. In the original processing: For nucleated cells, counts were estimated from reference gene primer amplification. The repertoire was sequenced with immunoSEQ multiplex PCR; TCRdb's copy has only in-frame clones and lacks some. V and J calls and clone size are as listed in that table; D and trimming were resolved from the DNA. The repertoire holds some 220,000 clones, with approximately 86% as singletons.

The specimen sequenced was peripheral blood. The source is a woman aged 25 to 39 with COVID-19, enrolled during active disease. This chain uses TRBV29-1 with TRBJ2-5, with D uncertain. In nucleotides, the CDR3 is TGCAGCGCTAGAGGAGCGACAGAGACCCAGTACTTC. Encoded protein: CSARGATETQYF.